Listed below are T cell receptor beta chains from one sample, sequenced in a study of cytomegalovirus exposure and HLA in healthy donors. This table comes from immunoSEQ multiplex PCR, and its TCRdb copy is limited to in-frame clones, with some not included. The sample lists 170,000 or so clones; around 80% were seen once. The source material was PBMCs. These receptors originate from a woman in her twenties or thirties in good health and CMV-seropositive. The CDR3 runs from the conserved cysteine through the conserved F or W. The D gene is left open where the match is weak. For some rows the clone size is stated as once, few or many, or as a class when expanded; others skip it.

V	J	D	size	DNA	CDR3
TRBV10-3	TRBJ2-2	TRBD2	NA	TGTGCCATCAGGGGGGCTAGCGGGAGTACCGGGGAGCTGTTTTTT	CAIRGASGSTGELFF
TRBV2	TRBJ2-7	NA	few	TGTGCCAGCAGTGAGGACAGCCTATTTTCGAGGTACTTC	CASSEDSLFSRYF
TRBV28	TRBJ1-2	NA	once	TGTGCCAGCAGGCCCGACAGGCTATCGGGCTACACCTTC	CASRPDRLSGYTF
TRBV28	TRBJ2-5	TRBD1	NA	TGTGCCAGCAGAACTCAGGGGGTAGGAGAGACCCAGTACTTC	CASRTQGVGETQYF
TRBV6-5	TRBJ1-3	TRBD1	NA	TGTGCCAGCAGTTACACCTATCAGGGGGCTGGAAACACCATATATTTT	CASSYTYQGAGNTIYF
TRBV7-9	TRBJ1-2	NA	NA	TGTGCCAGCAGCTTAGTAGGCAGGGCCTATGGCTACACCTTC	CASSLVGRAYGYTF
TRBV28	TRBJ2-7	NA	NA	TGTGCCAGCAGTCCCGAGGGACTTTGGTACGAGCAGTACTTC	CASSPEGLWYEQYF
TRBV6-1	TRBJ1-3	NA	NA	TGTGCCAGCAGTGAAGAAGGAGGGTACGGCCGGAATTTT	CASSEEGGYGRNF
TRBV11-1	TRBJ2-5	NA	NA	TGTGCCAGCAGTCCCTCGACAGGCTACCAAGAGACCCAGTACTTC	CASSPSTGYQETQYF
TRBV11-1	TRBJ1-1	TRBD1	few	TGTGCCAGCAGCGCCCGGGACAGGGGCCTTTACACTGAAGCTTTCTTT	CASSARDRGLYTEAFF
TRBV25-1	TRBJ2-7	NA	NA	TGTGCCAGCAGTCTTGGCGGCTACGAGCAGTACTTC	CASSLGGYEQYF
TRBV28	TRBJ1-5	NA	few	TGTGCCAGCAGTGTGTGGCAGGGCAATCAGCCCCAGCATTTT	CASSVWQGNQPQHF
TRBV10-1	TRBJ2-7	NA	few	TGCGCCAGCAGTGCTAGAGCAGACGAGCAGTACTTC	CASSARADEQYF
TRBV30	TRBJ2-2	TRBD1	NA	TGTGCCTGGAGTGTGTTACAGGGGGCAGGGGAGCTGTTTTTT	CAWSVLQGAGELFF
TRBV6-1	TRBJ1-2	NA	NA	TGTGCCAGCAGGGACAGAGCCCCCTATTATGGCTACACCTTC	CASRDRAPYYGYTF
TRBV10-1	TRBJ2-2	NA	few	TGCGCCAGCAGTCAACTAGGCACCGGGGAGCTGTTTTTT	CASSQLGTGELFF
TRBV4-3	TRBJ1-1	NA	few	TGCGCCAGCAGCCAAGAGGAGGGGAGGACTGAAGCTTTCTTT	CASSQEEGRTEAFF